This T cell receptor beta chain derives from a study of cytomegalovirus exposure and HLA in healthy donors. General observations from the study: Cytomegalovirus association was listed for 164 TCR beta chains.

This CDR3 spans 15 amino acids. CDR1 and CDR2 (germline): ENHRY, SYGVKD. V shed 6 bases and J 5 bases; nucleotides not matched to a gene: 8. Note on this clone: Its specificity is unknown.

The PCR was carried out with 60 Vbeta primers and 13 Jbeta primers. Some clones are missing from TCRdb's copy, which holds only in-frame ones; the method was immunoSEQ multiplex PCR. The sample consists of over 150,000 clones, around 85% of them appearing once. Each donor was nominally healthy when sampled (though unrecorded immune exposures were likely). V is TRBV10-3 and J is TRBJ2-2; 8 nucleotides match TRBD1. This receptor was taken from a boy aged 2 to 9 in good health and CMV-seronegative. Sequences were obtained from PBMCs. CDR3 amino acids: CAIRATTGGTGELFF. The CDR3 bases are TGTGCCATCAGGGCGACTACAGGGGGGACCGGGGAGCTGTTTTTT.